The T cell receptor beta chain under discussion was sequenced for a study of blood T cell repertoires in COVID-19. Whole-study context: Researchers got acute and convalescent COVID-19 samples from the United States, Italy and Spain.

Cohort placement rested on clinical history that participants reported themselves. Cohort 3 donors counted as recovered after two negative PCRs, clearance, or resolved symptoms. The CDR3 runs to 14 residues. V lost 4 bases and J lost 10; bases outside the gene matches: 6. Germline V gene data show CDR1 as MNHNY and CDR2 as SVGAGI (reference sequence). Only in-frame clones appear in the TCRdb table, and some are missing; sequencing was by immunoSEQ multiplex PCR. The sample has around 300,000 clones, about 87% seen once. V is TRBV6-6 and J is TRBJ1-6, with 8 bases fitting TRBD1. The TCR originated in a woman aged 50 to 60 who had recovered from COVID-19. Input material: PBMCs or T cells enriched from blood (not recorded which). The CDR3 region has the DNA TGTGCCAGCAGTTTATGGACAGGGTTCTCACCCCTCCACTTT. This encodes CASSLWTGFSPLHF.